In this sample, the clone carrying this TCR beta chain turned up a few times. This CDR3 comprises 17 residues. CDR1 is SGDLS and CDR2 is YYNGEE in the germline V gene. Trimming cost V 3 bases and J 0 bases, with 13 bases left between them. TCRdb recomputed calls from the 5' RACE reads with MiXCR, one row per CDR3 protein. This sample carries about 25,000 distinct CDR3 sequences, 7% of them seen once, and the ten largest clones take roughly an eighth. The sample belongs to a study of spatial heterogeneity in lung cancer. Described time point: sample taken at primary tumor resection. There were 72 donors, all of them untreated patients with early-stage non-small cell lung cancer. Sequencing of whole RNA from tumor, nontumor lung or frozen PBMC involved no sorting.

The starting material was PBMCs, obtained at surgery. The chain joins TRBV9 to TRBJ2-6, with a possible D match to TRBD1 (7 bases). The sequence derives from a male donor with early-stage non-small cell lung cancer. In DNA, the CDR3 is TGTGCCAGCAGCGCTAGGAGGGACAGCTCTGGGGCCAACGTCCTGACTTTC. Translated, it gives CASSARRDSSGANVLTF. Supplemented by reference TRBV9 and TRBJ2-6, the full variable domain reads DSGVTQTPKHLITATGQRVTLRCSPRSGDLSVYWYQQSLDQGLQFLIQYYNGEERAKGNILERFSAQQFPDLHSELNLSSLELGDSALYFCASSARRDSSGANVLTFGAGSRLTVL.